This T cell receptor beta chain was captured in a study of blood T cell repertoires in COVID-19 (dated by TCRdb to about 2020). Turning to the overall study: Samples covering the acute and convalescent phases of COVID-19 were provided by collaborators in the United States, Italy and Spain. The material from the prospective study consisted of cDNA or gDNA derived from T cells, B-cell-depleted T cells, or PBMCs. Subjects who had been exposed to COVID-19, were actively infected with it, or had recovered from it provided the deeply sampled blood TCRbeta repertoires that made up the dataset. The repertoires were released in a freely available public database intended as a resource for research on the immune response to SARS-CoV-2. Samples came from the ongoing ImmuneRACE study (first 160 participants) plus 1,254 subjects from 6 global collaborators. Sample metadata almost always included a de-identified subject ID, COVID-19 status, age in years and sex. HLA class I and class II types, where available, came from metadata supplied by the sample provider rather than from assay-based typing. Overall results and qualifications from the work: The amount of clinical and demographic metadata varied by source and participant and was provided uncurated.

TCRbeta CDR3 regions were amplified from genomic DNA using the immunoSEQ Assay, a bias-controlled multiplex PCR. Turning to the authors' computational methods: The number of nucleated cells in each sample was estimated from the amplification of reference gene primers within the assay. Sequence reads were collapsed and filtered to measure the absolute abundance of every unique TCRbeta CDR3 rearrangement. For each sample, productive Simpson clonality was calculated by taking the square root of Simpson's diversity index across productive rearrangements. Here the immuneACCESS table is served through TCRdb, limited to in-frame sequences with V and J called. Missing clones are a known gap in these copies; in checked studies unresolved V genes cover under half, and the rest lacks a known reason. V, J and clone size are taken as reported in that table, and D and trimming were inferred from the DNA itself. Across this sample there are under 250,000 clones, with around 80% seen only once. Together, the top ten hold roughly 8.7% of the sample.

From V the trimming removes 4 bases and from J it removes 3 bases, while the gene matches leave 9 bases of the junction unaccounted for. The CDR3, cysteine through phenylalanine, is 15 amino acids long. Just CDR3 DNA is preserved here, 45 bases in frame from base 1. Per the germline V gene, SGDLS is the CDR1 and YYNGEE is the CDR2. Whole blood was collected in K2EDTA tubes by collaborating institutions according to the institutions' own protocols. Collaborator samples were shipped for TCRbeta analysis as frozen whole blood, isolated PBMCs, or DNA extracted from either sample type. Concerning this clone: Its cognate antigen has yet to be identified. No base-level quality is on record; no much larger clone is a single base apart.

This receptor was identified in a man aged 45-65 years with active or convalescent COVID-19. The chain joins TRBV9 to TRBJ2-5; 7 middle bases align to TRBD2. The sample comprised peripheral blood. DNA sequence: TGTGCCAGCAGCTTCGGAAGGACTAGAGAAGAGACCCAGTACTTC. It is translated as CASSFGRTREETQYF.